The T cell receptor (beta chain) under discussion was sequenced for a study of Graves' ophthalmopathy and Graves' hyperthyroidism. Whole-study context: Pretreatment peripheral blood was obtained at initial diagnosis.

This clonotype was observed many times. What it binds is not known. Germline CDR1 SGHTA, CDR2 FQGTGA. CDR3 length equals 13 residues. Between the trimmed V and J ends, which lost 4 bases and 5 bases, there was a span of 11 bases. RNA transcripts yielded amplified TCR beta CDR3 regions. An initial RT-PCR round employing HTBI primers preceded a second-round multiplex PCR. TCRdb re-called the multiplex PCR reads with MiXCR, one entry per CDR3 protein. The sample consists of 350,000 to 450,000 distinct CDR3 sequences, 15% to 20% of them appearing once. Findings and limits, study-wide: Its predictions of ophthalmopathy progression gave the model around 71% sensitivity and roughly 76% specificity. In blood, most expanded thyroid clonotypes above 0.001 frequency were also detected.

Specimen: peripheral blood. The origin of this receptor is a young woman with Graves' ophthalmopathy. The rearrangement links TRBV7-3 to TRBJ2-5; TRBD1 or TRBD2 may be the D gene (5 bases each). The CDR3 loop reads CASSSGWGETQYF. CDR3 in DNA: TGTGCCAGCAGCTCAGGGTGGGGGGAGACCCAGTACTTC.